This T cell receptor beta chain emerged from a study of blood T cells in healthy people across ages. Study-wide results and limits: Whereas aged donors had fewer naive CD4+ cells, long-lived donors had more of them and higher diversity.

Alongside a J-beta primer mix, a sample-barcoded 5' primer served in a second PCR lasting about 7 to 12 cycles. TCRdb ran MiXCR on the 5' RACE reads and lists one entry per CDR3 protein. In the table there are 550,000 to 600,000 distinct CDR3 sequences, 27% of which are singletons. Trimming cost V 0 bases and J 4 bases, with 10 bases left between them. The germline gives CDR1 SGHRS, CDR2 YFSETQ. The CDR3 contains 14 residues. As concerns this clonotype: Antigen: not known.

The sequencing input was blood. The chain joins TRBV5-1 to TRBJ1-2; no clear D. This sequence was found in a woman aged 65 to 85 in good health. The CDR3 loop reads CASSLEAAVYGYTF. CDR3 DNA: TGCGCCAGCAGCTTGGAAGCCGCGGTCTATGGCTACACCTTC.